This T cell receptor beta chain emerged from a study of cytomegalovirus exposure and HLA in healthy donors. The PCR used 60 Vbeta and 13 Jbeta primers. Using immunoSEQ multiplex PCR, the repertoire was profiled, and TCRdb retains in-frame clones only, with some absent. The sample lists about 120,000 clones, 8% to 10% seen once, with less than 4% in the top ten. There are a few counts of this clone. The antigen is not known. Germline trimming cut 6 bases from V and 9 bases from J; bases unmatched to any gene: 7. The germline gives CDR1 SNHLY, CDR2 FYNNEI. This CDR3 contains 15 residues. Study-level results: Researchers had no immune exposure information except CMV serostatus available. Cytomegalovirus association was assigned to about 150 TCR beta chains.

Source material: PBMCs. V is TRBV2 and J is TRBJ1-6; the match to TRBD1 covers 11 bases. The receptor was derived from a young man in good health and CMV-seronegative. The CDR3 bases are TGTGCCAGCAGAATCACCGGGACAGGGGGTTCACCCCTCCACTTT. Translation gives CASRITGTGGSPLHF. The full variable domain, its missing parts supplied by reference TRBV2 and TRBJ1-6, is EPEVTQTPSHQVTQMGQEVILRCVPISNHLYFYWYRQILGQKVEFLVSFYNNEISEKSEIFDDQFSVERPDGSNFTLKIRSTKLEDSAMYFCASRITGTGGSPLHFGNGTRLTVT.